This is a list of T cell receptor beta chains from one sample in a study of OX40 agonist ivuxolimab in advanced cancers. Clones were read by immunoSEQ multiplex PCR, and TCRdb kept only the in-frame ones, dropping some. The sample includes about 28,000 clones, approximately 80% of them seen just once. The specimen comprised CD4+ or CD8+ T cells sorted from blood, sampled in a trial of the OX40 agonist ivuxolimab. These receptors all stem from an adult with an advanced solid tumor such as melanoma, head and neck, liver or kidney cancer. Each CDR3 is given with its conserved first and last residue. The D gene is left open where the match is weak. Only some rows state a clone size, as once, few, many or a class for expanded clones.

j_call,d_call,cdr3_length,v_call,clone_size,cdr3_aa,cdr3_nt
TRBJ1-5,-,15,TRBV7-9,medium-sized,CASSLASGDYQPQHF,TGTGCCAGCAGCTTAGCATCCGGGGATTATCAGCCCCAGCATTTT
TRBJ1-5,-,16,TRBV4-1,-,CASSPRGGSSNQPQHF,TGCGCCAGCAGCCCCCGGGGGGGGTCCAGCAATCAGCCCCAGCATTTT
TRBJ1-2,TRBD1,17,TRBV18,-,CASSPEGDRGGNYGYTF,TGTGCCAGCTCACCGGAGGGGGACAGGGGTGGAAACTATGGCTACACCTTC
TRBJ1-1,-,15,TRBV4-3,-,CASSQVSQGNTEAFF,TGCGCCAGCAGCCAAGTTAGTCAGGGGAACACTGAAGCTTTCTTT
TRBJ2-7,-,11,TRBV9,-,CASSAGHEQYF,TGTGCCAGCAGCGCCGGCCACGAGCAGTACTTC
TRBJ2-7,-,13,TRBV19,-,CASSMGGLREQYF,TGTGCCAGTAGTATGGGGGGGCTTCGGGAGCAGTACTTC
TRBJ2-1,TRBD2,15,TRBV9,-,CASSETSGGAVEQFF,TGTGCCAGCAGCGAGACTAGCGGGGGGGCCGTTGAGCAGTTCTTC
TRBJ2-6,-,16,TRBV27,few,CASSGGSGVGANVLTF,TGTGCCAGCAGCGGTGGTTCGGGGGTTGGGGCCAACGTCCTGACTTTC
TRBJ1-3,-,14,TRBV9,-,CASRGPTSGNTIYF,TGTGCCAGCAGGGGACCGACCTCTGGAAACACCATATATTTT
TRBJ1-2,-,15,TRBV6-5,-,CASSLGDNANYGYTF,TGTGCCAGCAGCCTAGGCGACAACGCTAACTATGGCTACACCTTC
TRBJ2-5,-,12,TRBV11-2,few,CASSLVEETQYF,TGTGCCAGCAGCTTAGTGGAGGAGACCCAGTACTTC
TRBJ2-5,TRBD1,18,TRBV19,-,CASSIVGDRGNRGETQYF,TGTGCCAGTAGTATTGTAGGAGACAGGGGAAATAGGGGAGAGACCCAGTACTTC
TRBJ2-1,TRBD2,15,TRBV13,-,CASSFSSGGTFEQFF,TGTGCCAGCAGCTTCAGTAGCGGGGGAACCTTTGAGCAGTTCTTC
TRBJ1-4,-,15,TRBV4-3,-,CASSHVAQGDEKLFF,TGCGCCAGCAGCCATGTGGCCCAGGGAGATGAAAAACTGTTTTTT
TRBJ2-3,-,14,TRBV9,once,CASNVEGNTDTQYF,TGTGCCAGCAACGTAGAGGGTAACACAGATACGCAGTATTTT
TRBJ2-7,TRBD2,15,TRBV6-1,-,CASSEKGAGDLGQYF,TGTGCCAGCAGTGAAAAGGGCGCGGGGGACCTGGGGCAGTACTTC
TRBJ2-3,-,13,TRBV7-6,few,CASSSDSTDTQYF,TGTGCCAGCAGCTCCGACAGCACAGATACGCAGTATTTT
TRBJ1-1,TRBD1,13,TRBV11-2,-,CASSLQGAPEAFF,TGTGCCAGCAGCCTACAGGGGGCCCCTGAAGCTTTCTTT
TRBJ2-7,-,13,TRBV10-2,-,CASMGPDSYEQYF,TGCGCCAGCATGGGCCCGGACTCCTACGAGCAGTACTTC
TRBJ2-5,-,15,TRBV6-6,-,CASSSSGGKGETQYF,TGTGCCAGCAGCAGCTCAGGAGGGAAGGGAGAGACCCAGTACTTC
TRBJ1-6,TRBD1,19,TRBV4-2,-,CASSHGYITGGSDNSPLHF,TGTGCCAGCAGCCACGGATATATAACAGGGGGCTCGGATAATTCACCCCTCCACTTT
TRBJ2-5,-,15,TRBV13,-,CASSPPDTYQETQYF,TGTGCCAGCAGCCCCCCCGACACCTACCAAGAGACCCAGTACTTC
TRBJ2-7,-,12,TRBV19,-,CATDDQGGEQYF,TGTGCCACAGACGACCAGGGCGGTGAGCAGTACTTC
TRBJ1-5,-,14,TRBV6-5,-,CASSYFEGNQPQHF,TGTGCCAGCAGTTACTTTGAGGGCAATCAGCCCCAGCATTTT
TRBJ1-3,-,15,TRBV10-3,-,CAISEQIPSGNTIYF,TGTGCCATCAGTGAACAAATTCCCTCTGGAAACACCATATATTTT
TRBJ2-7,TRBD1,14,TRBV5-6,-,CASSWGTASYEQYF,TGTGCCAGCAGCTGGGGGACAGCTTCCTACGAGCAGTACTTC
TRBJ1-2,-,16,TRBV5-2,-,CASKFLEVRKTYGYTF,TGTGCCAGCAAGTTTCTGGAGGTACGAAAGACCTATGGCTACACCTTC
TRBJ1-6,TRBD1,15,TRBV7-9,-,CASSLGLTGDSPLHF,TGTGCCAGCAGCTTAGGATTGACAGGGGATTCACCCCTCCACTTT
TRBJ2-1,-,15,TRBV9,-,CASSSSGTFYNEQFF,TGTGCCAGCAGCTCGTCCGGGACTTTCTACAATGAGCAGTTCTTC
TRBJ2-3,TRBD1,15,TRBV6-6,-,CASSYSGQATDTQYF,TGTGCCAGCAGTTACTCGGGACAGGCCACAGATACGCAGTATTTT
TRBJ2-5,-,15,TRBV7-8,-,CASSLVGTSQETQYF,TGTGCCAGCAGCTTAGTTGGGACCTCCCAAGAGACCCAGTACTTC
TRBJ2-2,TRBD2,17,TRBV5-1,once,CASSLVPRDSGMGELFF,TGCGCCAGCAGCTTGGTCCCGCGGGATAGCGGGATGGGGGAGCTGTTTTTT
TRBJ2-7,TRBD1,15,TRBV7-6,-,CASSLDGQGPYEQYF,TGTGCCAGCAGCTTAGATGGACAGGGGCCCTACGAGCAGTACTTC
TRBJ1-2,TRBD1,16,TRBV5-6,-,CASSEDPGQGWWGYTF,TGTGCCAGCAGCGAGGATCCGGGACAGGGCTGGTGGGGCTACACCTTC
TRBJ2-7,TRBD1,15,TRBV6-5,-,CASSYHIGTGGEQYF,TGTGCCAGCAGTTACCATATCGGGACAGGGGGCGAGCAGTACTTC
TRBJ1-5,-,17,TRBV6-1,-,CASSETGPSYVSQPQHF,TGTGCCAGCAGTGAAACAGGGCCCTCTTATGTAAGTCAGCCCCAGCATTTT